This T cell receptor beta chain was sequenced in a study of shared clonotypes between healthy human individuals (dated by TCRdb to about 2020). At the level of the whole study: The cohort comprised a couple of women and a few men aged 18 to 49 years. For each donor, three plates each were used for CD4 naive and CD4 memory, two plates were used for CD8 naive, and one plate was used for CD8 memory. To increase sequencing depth and limit assay-specific biases, different laboratories used diverse techniques to prepare libraries and sequence TCR repertoires. Between about 0.94 and 8.9 billion PBMCs per donor were obtained by leukapheresis. Blood TCR repertoires of four to six healthy adults were deeply sequenced to estimate repertoire size and the extent of clonotype sharing between individuals.

The donors were healthy, HIV-negative adults who had no recently reported acute infections or vaccinations. Only Caucasian adults living in Nashville, Tennessee, USA were represented among the donors. CD4+ T cells were enriched through magnetic negative selection, after which naive cells were positively selected on CD45RA and the remaining negative fraction served as the memory subset. Blood was obtained by leukapheresis, after which PBMCs were separated by Ficoll-Histopaque density gradient centrifugation and cryopreserved in liquid nitrogen vapor phase. Purity and quantity of every magnetically sorted T cell population were checked by analytical flow cytometry. Genomic DNA was isolated from every sorted fraction and measured by UV absorbance on a Nanodrop 2000c. TCR CDR3 regions were amplified from genomic DNA by multiplex PCR using the deep immunoSEQ assay. Extracted genomic DNA from each cell subset was distributed evenly across all wells of several immunoSEQ 96-well plates, and each plate was treated as a replicate. For sorted subsets, about 220 ng of genomic DNA, equivalent to about 30,000 T cell genomes, went into each replicate PCR. Purified libraries were measured with a Qubit 3.0 fluorometer, size-checked on a Bioanalyzer 2100, and measured again with the KAPA Library Quantification kit. Every immunoSEQ 96-well plate was sequenced on a separate single-read 150-cycle Illumina NextSeq 550 flow cell. The study's own analysis went as follows. The immunoSEQ output contained only junctional sequences without quality scores, so filtering could not match that applied to full-length reads. Sequences were annotated with PyIR, a Python wrapper for IgBLAST v1.9, and V/J genes and CDR3 were assigned using IMGT germline references. Reads with weak V/J assignments (E-value above 1e-6), missing CDR3, stop codons, out-of-frame junctions, or ambiguous translated residues were removed. V3J clonotypes were defined as sequences sharing an identical inferred V gene, J gene, and CDR3 amino acid sequence. To compute the percentage overlap between repertoires, the number of shared unique clonotypes was divided by the size of the smaller repertoire. Repertoire richness was assessed with RTK rarefaction, the Chao1 estimator, and Recon v2.1 estimates of unobserved clonotypes. For all TCRbeta clonotypes obtained by the gDNA method from a few donors, generation probabilities were computed with OLGA. Sourced from immuneACCESS, this table was stored by TCRdb with only in-frame sequences that have V and J called. A share of the clones is absent; for the studies checked, an unresolved V gene accounts for under half, and the remainder has no known explanation. The DNA gave D and trimming, while V, J and clone size come from that table. For this sample the table gives some 900,000 clones, of which 76% were detected only once. 1.5% of the sample comes from the top ten.

General conclusions and limits of the study: Pairwise subsampling indicated that sequencing depth was expected to affect the degree of clonotype sharing among donors. Sampling was limited to blood, and TCR repertoires in tissue likely differ from TCR repertoires in blood. Higher generation probabilities were observed for clonotypes shared by all four sorted-subset donors than for non-shared clonotypes. Rarefaction of sorted-subset datasets indicated incomplete sequencing despite the large sequencing depth. The genetic and exposure-history diversity represented was limited by the small number of donors. Larger estimated clonotype richness was generally found for naive subsets than for memory subsets. About 5% of naive CD4, more than 3% of naive CD8, around 2.3% of memory CD4, and less than 0.45% of memory CD8 clonotypes were shared across a few donors.

The CDR3, cysteine through phenylalanine, is 14 amino acids long. Only the CDR3 DNA is retained, 42 bases long and in frame from the first base. The germline V gene (reference sequence) provides CDR1 GTSNPN and CDR2 SVGIG. V gives up 4 bases and J gives up 2 bases, and the segment between their germline ends measures 11 bases. This clone turned up a few times. Its antigen is currently not known. The input lacks base qualities; no much larger clone sits a single base away. The chain couples TRBV30 to TRBJ2-2; the D region possibly corresponds to TRBD1 (6 bases align). The sequencing input was memory CD4+ T cells sorted from blood. The meaning of the sample's cell subset or site label: CD45RA-negative fraction. This TCR derives from a man between 18 and 35 years old in good health. The CDR3 amino acid sequence is: CAWTRQVNTGELFF. The sequence in DNA is TGTGCCTGGACCCGACAGGTTAACACCGGGGAGCTGTTTTTT.